Following are 19 T cell receptor beta chains from one sample sequenced in a study of early T cells in non-severe SARS-CoV-2 infection. Using its own MiXCR run on the 5' RACE reads, TCRdb lists one record per CDR3 protein. The sample records about 77,000 distinct CDR3 sequences, around a tenth being singletons. Sequenced material: whole blood. Every receptor here comes from an adult who was a healthcare worker with PCR-confirmed SARS-CoV-2 infection or an uninfected control (not recorded which).

This clonotype was seen ten or more times. This chain joins TRBV3-1 and TRBJ1-6, with D unclear. V lost 7 bases and J 7 bases, leaving 8 bases between the germline ends. The CDR3 contains 12 residues. Germline CDR1 and CDR2: LGHDT and YNNKEL (reference sequence). CDR3 sequence (DNA): TGTGCCAGCAAATTACCGAATTCACCCCTCCACTTT. It codes for CASKLPNSPLHF.

The chain employs TRBV11-2 and TRBJ2-2, with TRBD2 identical over 9 bases. V shed 7 bases, J shed 5 bases, and the junction held 5 bases outside the gene matches. Per germline, CDR1 SGHAT and CDR2 FQNNGV. The CDR3 has 14 amino acids. The CDR3 sequence is CASKYSGSTGELFF. DNA for the CDR3: TGTGCCAGCAAGTATAGCGGGAGTACCGGGGAGCTGTTTTTT.

The chain carries TRBV7-9 and TRBJ2-7; either TRBD1 or TRBD2 may supply D (6 bases each). Trimming pared 2 bases from V and 4 bases from J, leaving 12 bases between. The CDR3 is 14 residues long. The V gene's germline CDR1 is SEHNR and CDR2 FQNEAQ (reference sequence). The CDR3 coding sequence is TGTGCCAGCAGCTTAACGGGGGCGAATTACGAGCAGTACTTC. This translates into CASSLTGANYEQYF.

This clonotype has just a few counts. The rearrangement joins TRBV11-2 to TRBJ2-1; D is uncertain. The germline V gene encodes CDR1 SGHAT and CDR2 FQNNGV. V dropped 6 bases and J dropped 6 bases, with 12 bases sitting between them. This CDR3 has 13 amino acids. CDR3 nucleotides: TGTGCCAGCAGGGACCCATGGAGCAATGAGCAGTTCTTC. It specifies CASRDPWSNEQFF. The entire variable domain, with the rest obtained from reference TRBV11-2 and TRBJ2-1, is as follows: EAGVAQSPRYKIIEKRQSVAFWCNPISGHATLYWYQQILGQGPKLLIQFQNNGVVDDSQLPKDRFSAERLKGVDSTLKIQPAKLEDSAVYLCASRDPWSNEQFFGPGTRLTVL.

This clonotype has at least ten counts. The J gene is TRBJ2-3, the V gene TRBV10-3; 7 nucleotides align to TRBD1. This CDR3 is built from 19 residues. CDR1 ENHRY and CDR2 SYGVKD come from the germline V gene. The V gene end was trimmed by 3 bases and the J gene end by 0 bases; junction bases not matched to a gene: 15. In nucleotides, the CDR3 is TGTGCCATCAGTGATAAGGGGGCTACGCTACTACGAAGCACAGATACGCAGTATTTT. It translates to CAISDKGATLLRSTDTQYF.

As for this clonotype: This may stem from a read error, because a much larger clone lies one nucleotide away. The gene calls are TRBV3-1 and TRBJ2-5; D is undetermined. Germline CDR1 LGHDT, CDR2 YNNKEL (reference sequence). CDR3 length: 12 amino acids. The CDR3 sequence: CVSSQDTKTQYF. DNA of the CDR3: TGTGTCAGCAGCCAAGATACGAAGACCCAGTACTTC.

The genes are TRBV6-6 and TRBJ2-4; 8 bases are a match to TRBD1. V was pared by 7 bases and J by 8 bases, with 10 bases of the junction left unmatched. Germline-derived CDR1 and CDR2 are MNHNY and SVGAGI (reference sequence). This CDR3 spans 14 amino acids. The DNA for the CDR3 is TGTGCCAGCACTCAGGGGGCTCCTGGCCACATTCAGTACTTC. Protein sequence: CASTQGAPGHIQYF.

This clonotype turned up a few times. This rearrangement joins TRBV28 to TRBJ1-5; no definite D call. The CDR3 spans 11 residues. Germline V gives CDR1 MDHEN, CDR2 SYDVKM. CDR3 loop: CAISSNQPQHF. CDR3 bases: TGTGCTATCTCCAGCAATCAGCCCCAGCATTTT.

Ten or more counts support this clonotype. The J gene is TRBJ2-3, the V gene TRBV12-3 or TRBV12-4; no definite D call. CDR3 size: 14 residues. Between the trimmed V and J ends, which lost 4 bases and 4 bases, there was a span of 12 bases. CDR3 sequence: CASSSLSRADTQYF. The CDR3 nucleotides read TGTGCCAGCAGTTCTCTTTCTAGGGCAGATACGCAGTATTTT.

The CDR3 region has the DNA TGCGCCAGCACAGGGGGGAATCAGCCCCAGCATTTT. Translating gives CASTGGNQPQHF. This chain links TRBV5-1 with TRBJ1-5; 7 positions match TRBD1. With V trimmed by 6 bases and J by 4 bases, 1 base remained unmatched. This CDR3 comprises 12 residues. Germline V gene sequence: CDR1 SGHRS, CDR2 YFSETQ.

This clonotype was counted many times. The rearrangement uses TRBV28 and TRBJ2-1, with 9 bases lining up with TRBD2. With 1 base clipped from V and 4 bases from J, the junction kept 14 bases outside the gene matches. This CDR3 is built from 19 residues. CDR1 and CDR2 (germline): MDHEN, SYDVKM. CDR3 amino acids: CASSLFSPIAGAHYNEQFF. CDR3 sequence (DNA): TGTGCCAGCAGTTTATTTTCCCCAATAGCGGGAGCCCATTACAATGAGCAGTTCTTC.

V usage is TRBV20-1 and J usage is TRBJ1-2; D not resolved. The V and J ends lost 7 bases and 7 bases respectively, with 4 bases between them. The CDR3 is 8 amino acids. Germline V gene lookup returns CDR1 DFQATT and CDR2 SNEGSKA (reference sequence). CDR3 amino acids: CSGVGYTF. The CDR3 DNA is TGCAGTGGGGTTGGCTACACCTTC.

This clonotype has at least ten counts. This CDR3 is CASSLEADSYNEQFF. DNA for the CDR3: TGTGCCAGCAGCTTAGAAGCGGATTCCTACAATGAGCAGTTCTTC. The genes are TRBV7-2 and TRBJ2-1, with D perhaps TRBD2 (5 bases). CDR3 length equals 15 residues. Germline V gene sequence: CDR1 SGHTA, CDR2 FQGNSA. V was clipped by 1 base and J by 1 base, with 8 bases between them.

This chain connects TRBV25-1 to TRBJ2-7, with D possibly matching TRBD2 (5 bases). Trimming shortened V by 7 bases and J by 5 bases, and 15 bases separated the two germline ends. The germline V gene encodes CDR1 MGHDK and CDR2 SYGVNS. The CDR3 is 13 amino acids. The DNA for the CDR3 is TGTGCCAGCAACAAGGGAGCCCCCAACGAGCAGTACTTC. Amino acid sequence: CASNKGAPNEQYF.

At least ten counts were recorded for this clonotype. The gene calls are TRBV20-1 and TRBJ2-7; the D is unclear. Germline V gives CDR1 DFQATT, CDR2 SNEGSKA (reference sequence). The CDR3 is 13 amino acids. Trimming shortened V by 4 bases and J by 0 bases, and 10 bases separated the two germline ends. The CDR3 spells CSATRSLSYEQYF. Written as DNA, the CDR3 is TGCAGTGCTACTAGATCCCTCTCCTACGAGCAGTACTTC.

This clonotype came up many times. The chain links TRBV11-2 to TRBJ2-2, with 7 bases that match TRBD2. The CDR3 sequence is 14 residues long. Germline V CDR1 and CDR2: SGHAT, FQNNGV. V shed 5 bases, J shed 7 bases, and the junction held 7 bases outside the gene matches. The CDR3, as DNA: TGTGCCAGCAGCATAACTAGCGTGGGCGGGGAGCTGTTTTTT. Protein: CASSITSVGGELFF.

This clonotype appeared many times. The CDR3 DNA is TGTGCCAGCAGCGGACAGGGGCCCTACGAGCAGTACTTC. Its protein product is CASSGQGPYEQYF. The chain joins TRBV2 to TRBJ2-7, with TRBD1 matching over 9 bases. Per germline, CDR1 SNHLY and CDR2 FYNNEI. The CDR3 covers 13 residues. After removal of 6 bases from V and 2 bases from J, the junction contained 2 bases not matched to a gene. Filled out from reference TRBV2 and TRBJ2-7, the complete variable domain reads EPEVTQTPSHQVTQMGQEVILRCVPISNHLYFYWYRQILGQKVEFLVSFYNNEISEKSEIFDDQFSVERPDGSNFTLKIRSTKLEDSAMYFCASSGQGPYEQYFGPGTRLTVT.

This clonotype was counted a single time. This clone may be a read error of a much larger clone one base away. V and J are TRBV2 and TRBJ1-6; 8 positions match TRBD1. The CDR3 sequence is 14 residues long. Germline assignment: CDR1 SNHLY and CDR2 FYNNEI. The CDR3 region is CVSSSDRGNSPLHF. The CDR3 DNA reads as TGTGTCAGCAGCTCTGACAGGGGAAATTCACCCCTCCACTTT.

There are many counts of this clonotype. This chain uses TRBV5-5 with TRBJ2-1, with D perhaps being TRBD1 or TRBD2 (5 bases each). The germline V and J ends were trimmed by 2 bases and 0 bases, with 12 bases remaining between them. The length of the CDR3 is 16 residues. The germline V gene encodes CDR1 SGHKS and CDR2 YYEKEE (reference sequence). The CDR3 bases are TGTGCCAGCAGCTTTGACAGAGGGTTCTCCTACAATGAGCAGTTCTTC. This translates into CASSFDRGFSYNEQFF.